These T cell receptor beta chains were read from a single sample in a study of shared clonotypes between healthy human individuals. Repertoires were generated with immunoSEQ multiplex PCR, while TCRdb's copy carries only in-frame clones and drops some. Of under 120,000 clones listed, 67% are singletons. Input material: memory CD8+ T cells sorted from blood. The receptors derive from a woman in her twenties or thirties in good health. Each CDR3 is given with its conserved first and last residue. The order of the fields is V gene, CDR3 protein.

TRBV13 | CASSIPGSQSYEQYF
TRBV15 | CATSRTSGSGTDTQYF
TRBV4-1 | CASSQEGEGIRVNYGYTF
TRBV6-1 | CASPGGTGDNSPLHF
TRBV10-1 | CASSSQGHVTF
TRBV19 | CASSFQVSGPDTQYF
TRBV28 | CASSLSVRDHSSHEQFF
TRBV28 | CASSSTSGCTDTQYF
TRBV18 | CASSPTGQGTRADTQYF
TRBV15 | CATSRDGGQLAGGEDTQYF
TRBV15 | CATSTVSRGQPQHF
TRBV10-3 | CATTDRGLLSGNTIYF
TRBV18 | CASSPSLLNNQPQHF
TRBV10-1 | CASSEVYYHNEQFF
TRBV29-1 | CSVGGRETQYF
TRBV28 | CASSSPGTGTDTQYF
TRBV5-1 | CASSLGLYEQYF
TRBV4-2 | CASSQDLRGTANEKLFF
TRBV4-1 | CASSLKTGTGANVLTF
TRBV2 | CASDRGSGRNTGELFF
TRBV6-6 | CASSWVEYNEQFF
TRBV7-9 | CASSYEVTLMNTEAFF
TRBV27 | CASRRLAENTGELFF
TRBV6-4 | CAISDTDTDTQYF
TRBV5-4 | CASSSRTGQETQYF
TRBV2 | CASSVQTGPYEQYF
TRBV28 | CASSSRQGLDTEAFF
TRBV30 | CAWSVGPLSYEQYF
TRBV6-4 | CASSEKPTDYNEQFF
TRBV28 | CASGPRLARYEQYF